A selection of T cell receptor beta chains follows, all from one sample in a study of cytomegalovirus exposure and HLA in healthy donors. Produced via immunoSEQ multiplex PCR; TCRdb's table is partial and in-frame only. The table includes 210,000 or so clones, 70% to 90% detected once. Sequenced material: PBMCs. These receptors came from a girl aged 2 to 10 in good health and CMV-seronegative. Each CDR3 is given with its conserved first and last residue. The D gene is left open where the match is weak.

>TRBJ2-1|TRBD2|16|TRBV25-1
TGTGCCAGCAGTCCCCTGAGCGGGGGCTCCTACAATGAGCAGTTCTTC
CASSPLSGGSYNEQFF
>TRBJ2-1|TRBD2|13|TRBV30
TGTGCCTGGAGTAATCGGGGGGGAAATGAGCAGTTCTTC
CAWSNRGGNEQFF
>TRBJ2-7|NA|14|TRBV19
TGTGCCAGTAGCAGGACAGAGGTCCCCTACGAGCAGTACTTC
CASSRTEVPYEQYF
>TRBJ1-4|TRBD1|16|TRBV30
TGTGCCTGGAGTGTCCTAGGGACAGGGCGATCTGAAAAACTGTTTTTT
CAWSVLGTGRSEKLFF
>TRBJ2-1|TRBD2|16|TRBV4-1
TGCGCCAGCAGCGGTCTAGCGGCCGGCTCCTACAATGAGCAGTTCTTC
CASSGLAAGSYNEQFF
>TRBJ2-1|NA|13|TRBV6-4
TGTGCCAGCAGTGACATCGCGGGGAATGAGCAGTTCTTC
CASSDIAGNEQFF
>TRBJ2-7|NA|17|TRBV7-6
TGTGCCAGCAGCTTAGTTCGGGGGGCAAGGGCTCCTTCCGAGCAGTACTTC
CASSLVRGARAPSEQYF
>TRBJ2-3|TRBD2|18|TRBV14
TGTGCCAGCAGCCAAGATCCTAGAACGGGACTACGCACAGATACGCAGTATTTT
CASSQDPRTGLRTDTQYF
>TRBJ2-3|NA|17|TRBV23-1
TGCGCCAGCAGTCTGTCCGTAGCTTCCAGACCCACAGATACGCAGTATTTT
CASSLSVASRPTDTQYF
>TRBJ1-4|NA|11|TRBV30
TGTGCCTGGAGTTTCGGTGAAAAACTGTTTTTT
CAWSFGEKLFF
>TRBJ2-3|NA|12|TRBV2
TGTGCCAGCAGCTATCCGACAGATACGCAGTATTTT
CASSYPTDTQYF
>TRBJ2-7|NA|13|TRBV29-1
TGCAGCGTTGAGGGGCAGGCCCACGGCGAGCAGTACTTC
CSVEGQAHGEQYF
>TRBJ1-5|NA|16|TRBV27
TGTGCCAGCAGTCCGGGAGGGTGGGTCTTGGGACAGCCCCAGCATTTT
CASSPGGWVLGQPQHF
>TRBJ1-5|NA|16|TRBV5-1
TGCGCCAGCAGCCCTAAATCAGGGTACCTCAATCAGCCCCAGCATTTT
CASSPKSGYLNQPQHF
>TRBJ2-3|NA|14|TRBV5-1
TGCGCCAGCAGCTTGACTGCAGGGACAGATACGCAGTATTTT
CASSLTAGTDTQYF
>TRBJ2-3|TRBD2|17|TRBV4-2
TGTGCCAGCAGCCACACTAGCGGGAGGAGGAGCACAGATACGCAGTATTTT
CASSHTSGRRSTDTQYF